Listed below are T cell receptor beta chains from one sample, sequenced in a study of tumor-infiltrating lymphocytes in glioblastoma multiforme. TCRdb processed the multiplex PCR reads anew with MiXCR; each CDR3 protein has one entry. The sample lists about 11,000 distinct CDR3 sequences, around 68% occurring once. Material for sequencing was brain tumor tissue. These receptors all stem from a male donor with glioblastoma. Each CDR3 is given with its conserved first and last residue. The D gene is left open where the match is weak. A row's size may be missing; if present it is once, few, many or a size class.

V gene: TRBV11-3
D gene: -
J gene: TRBJ2-1
clone size: -
CDR3 protein: CASSSRGEGEHFF
CDR3 DNA: TGTGCCAGCAGCTCAAGGGGGGAAGGTGAGCACTTCTTC

V gene: TRBV11-3
D gene: TRBD1
J gene: TRBJ2-3
clone size: -
CDR3 protein: CASSQGATTQYF
CDR3 DNA: TGTGCCAGTTCACAGGGGGCGACTACGCAGTATTTT

V gene: TRBV6-5
D gene: TRBD2
J gene: TRBJ2-1
clone size: few
CDR3 protein: CTSSYSGGDERFF
CDR3 DNA: TGTACCAGCAGTTACTCGGGAGGGGATGAGCGGTTCTTC

V gene: TRBV29-1
D gene: -
J gene: TRBJ2-2
clone size: once
CDR3 protein: CSVASPGGTGELFF
CDR3 DNA: TGCAGTGTTGCGAGTCCAGGGGGGACCGGGGAGCTGTTTTTT

V gene: TRBV29-1
D gene: -
J gene: TRBJ1-1
clone size: -
CDR3 protein: CSVGENTEAFF
CDR3 DNA: TGCAGCGTTGGGGAGAACACTGAAGCTTTCTTT

V gene: TRBV29-1
D gene: -
J gene: TRBJ2-3
clone size: -
CDR3 protein: CSVEGGGGTDTQYF
CDR3 DNA: TGCAGCGTTGAAGGAGGCGGTGGCACAGATACGCAGTATTTT

V gene: TRBV29-1
D gene: -
J gene: TRBJ1-2
clone size: -
CDR3 protein: CISDRQGKGYTF
CDR3 DNA: TGCATCTCTGATAGGCAGGGAAAAGGCTACACCTTC

V gene: TRBV11-2
D gene: -
J gene: TRBJ2-2
clone size: few
CDR3 protein: CASSPGRVGTGELFF
CDR3 DNA: TGTGCCAGCAGCCCCGGCAGGGTTGGTACCGGGGAGCTGTTTTTT

V gene: TRBV11-2
D gene: TRBD2
J gene: TRBJ2-5
clone size: -
CDR3 protein: CASSFSGTSKGTQYF
CDR3 DNA: TGTGCCAGCAGCTTTAGCGGGACCAGCAAAGGAACCCAGTACTTC

V gene: TRBV29-1
D gene: -
J gene: TRBJ2-1
clone size: -
CDR3 protein: CSVGGRQGGNGQLF
CDR3 DNA: TGCAGCGTTGGGGGGCGGCAGGGGGGTAATGGGCAGTTATTC

V gene: TRBV11-2
D gene: -
J gene: TRBJ1-1
clone size: -
CDR3 protein: CASSLRDGDTEAFF
CDR3 DNA: TGTGCCAGCAGCTTACGGGACGGGGACACTGAAGCTTTCTTT

V gene: TRBV5-1
D gene: TRBD1
J gene: TRBJ2-1
clone size: medium-sized
CDR3 protein: CASTSGTGAYNEQFF
CDR3 DNA: TGCGCCAGCACTTCCGGGACAGGGGCCTACAATGAGCAGTTCTTC

V gene: TRBV2
D gene: -
J gene: TRBJ1-2
clone size: few
CDR3 protein: CASSGSKHLAGGYTF
CDR3 DNA: TGTGCCAGCAGTGGGTCTAAGCACCTGGCCGGTGGCTACACCTTC

V gene: TRBV7-9
D gene: -
J gene: TRBJ2-3
clone size: -
CDR3 protein: CASLRAGPPDTRYF
CDR3 DNA: TGTGCCAGCCTACGGGCGGGTCCTCCGGATACGCGGTATTTT

V gene: TRBV9
D gene: -
J gene: TRBJ1-4
clone size: -
CDR3 protein: CASSAGWGSNEKRFF
CDR3 DNA: TGTGCCAGCAGCGCCGGATGGGGGTCTAATGAAAAACGGTTTTTT

V gene: TRBV5-4
D gene: TRBD2
J gene: TRBJ2-7
clone size: -
CDR3 protein: CASSASKGTSGSYGQYF
CDR3 DNA: TGTGCCAGCAGCGCCTCCAAGGGGACTAGCGGGAGCTACGGGCAGTACTTC

V gene: TRBV7-9
D gene: TRBD2
J gene: TRBJ2-5
clone size: many
CDR3 protein: CASSPFWTSGAETQYF
CDR3 DNA: TGTGCCAGCAGCCCCTTTTGGACTAGCGGGGCGGAGACCCAGTACTTC

V gene: TRBV11-3
D gene: TRBD2
J gene: TRBJ2-1
clone size: -
CDR3 protein: CASSLDPSGRWYEQFF
CDR3 DNA: TGTGCCAGCAGCCTAGATCCTAGCGGGAGGTGGTATGAGCAGTTCTTC

V gene: TRBV10-3
D gene: TRBD1
J gene: TRBJ1-2
clone size: -
CDR3 protein: CAISETGAADYGYTF
CDR3 DNA: TGTGCCATCAGTGAAACAGGGGCTGCAGACTATGGCTACACCTTC

V gene: TRBV12-3/TRBV12-4
D gene: -
J gene: TRBJ2-1
clone size: once
CDR3 protein: CASSSREEIWEEQF
CDR3 DNA: TGTGCCAGCAGCTCCAGGGAGGAGATTTGGGAGGAGCAGTTC

V gene: TRBV5-1
D gene: TRBD1
J gene: TRBJ2-7
clone size: -
CDR3 protein: CASSPGQTGSYEQYF
CDR3 DNA: TGCGCCAGCAGCCCGGGACAGACTGGGAGTTACGAGCAGTACTTC

V gene: TRBV29-1
D gene: TRBD1
J gene: TRBJ2-7
clone size: -
CDR3 protein: CSVPTGGAEQYF
CDR3 DNA: TGCAGCGTTCCTACAGGGGGCGCGGAGCAGTACTTC

V gene: TRBV10-2
D gene: -
J gene: TRBJ2-3
clone size: -
CDR3 protein: CDSSEAGAWADTQYF
CDR3 DNA: TGCGACAGCAGTGAGGCAGGTGCCTGGGCAGATACGCAGTATTTT

V gene: TRBV20-1
D gene: -
J gene: TRBJ1-5
clone size: once
CDR3 protein: CSATDALGNQPHHF
CDR3 DNA: TGCAGTGCCACAGACGCTTTAGGCAATCAGCCCCATCATTTT

V gene: TRBV5-4
D gene: -
J gene: TRBJ2-2
clone size: -
CDR3 protein: CASSRDHAGMGNTGELFF
CDR3 DNA: TGTGCCAGCAGCAGGGACCACGCCGGGATGGGGAACACCGGGGAGCTATTTTTT

V gene: TRBV6-4
D gene: -
J gene: TRBJ1-1
clone size: few
CDR3 protein: CASSKSGNGNTEALF
CDR3 DNA: TGTGCCAGCAGTAAATCGGGAAATGGGAACACTGAAGCTCTCTTT

V gene: TRBV20-1
D gene: TRBD1
J gene: TRBJ2-3
clone size: -
CDR3 protein: CSTLRTGATLNAQYF
CDR3 DNA: TGCAGTACCCTACGGACAGGGGCGACCCTTAATGCGCAGTATTTT

V gene: TRBV20-1
D gene: -
J gene: TRBJ2-3
clone size: -
CDR3 protein: CSAMGGASQDTQYF
CDR3 DNA: TGCAGTGCTATGGGGGGGGCCAGCCAAGATACGCAGTATTTT

V gene: TRBV5-1
D gene: TRBD1
J gene: TRBJ2-4
clone size: -
CDR3 protein: CASSTWDRGRRNIQYF
CDR3 DNA: TGTGCCAGCAGCACCTGGGACAGGGGGCGGCGGAACATTCAGTACTTC

V gene: TRBV6-5
D gene: -
J gene: TRBJ2-5
clone size: medium-sized
CDR3 protein: CASSFQSGRQETQYF
CDR3 DNA: TGTGCCAGCAGTTTTCAGAGCGGGCGCCAAGAGACCCAGTACTTC

V gene: TRBV11-2
D gene: TRBD2
J gene: TRBJ2-7
clone size: -
CDR3 protein: CASSALLAGGYEQYF
CDR3 DNA: TGTGCCAGCAGCGCCCTACTAGCGGGAGGCTACGAGCAGTACTTC

V gene: TRBV11-2
D gene: -
J gene: TRBJ2-1
clone size: -
CDR3 protein: CASSRSGWVGSDNEQFF
CDR3 DNA: TGTGCTAGCAGCCGATCGGGCTGGGTTGGGTCGGACAATGAGCAGTTCTTT

V gene: TRBV11-1
D gene: TRBD2
J gene: TRBJ2-1
clone size: once
CDR3 protein: CDSGQLLPSGRSNEQFF
CDR3 DNA: TGTGACAGCGGCCAATTGCTACCTAGCGGGAGGTCGAATGAGCAGTTCTTC

V gene: TRBV5-1
D gene: -
J gene: TRBJ2-2
clone size: many
CDR3 protein: CASSLGGANTGELFF
CDR3 DNA: TGCGCCAGCAGCTTGGGGGGAGCGAACACCGGGGAGCTGTTTTTT

V gene: TRBV4-1
D gene: -
J gene: TRBJ2-2
clone size: -
CDR3 protein: CASSQERTVRRELFF
CDR3 DNA: TGTGCCAGCAGCCAAGAAAGGACGGTGAGACGGGAGCTGTTTTTT

V gene: TRBV11-2
D gene: -
J gene: TRBJ2-3
clone size: -
CDR3 protein: CASSLGPGVGTQFF
CDR3 DNA: TGTGCCAGCAGCTTGGGACCCGGGGTAGGTACGCAGTTTTTT

V gene: TRBV11-2
D gene: -
J gene: TRBJ2-3
clone size: large
CDR3 protein: CASSLDWSPDTQYF
CDR3 DNA: TGTGCCAGCAGCTTAGATTGGTCACCAGATACGCAGTATTTT

V gene: TRBV28
D gene: -
J gene: TRBJ1-4
clone size: many
CDR3 protein: CASSMGRREKLFF
CDR3 DNA: TGTGCCAGCAGTATGGGACGGCGGGAAAAACTGTTTTTT

V gene: TRBV6-2/TRBV6-3
D gene: -
J gene: TRBJ1-1
clone size: -
CDR3 protein: CASSKRRLREVNAAFF
CDR3 DNA: TGTGCCAGCAGTAAACGAAGACTCAGGGAAGTGAATGCGGCTTTCTTT

V gene: TRBV20-1
D gene: -
J gene: TRBJ1-1
clone size: -
CDR3 protein: CSATLPGNTETFF
CDR3 DNA: TGCAGTGCTACGTTACCCGGGAACACTGAAACTTTCTTT

V gene: TRBV11-2
D gene: -
J gene: TRBJ1-2
clone size: -
CDR3 protein: CASSLGTGTSSHYTF
CDR3 DNA: TGTGCCAGCAGCTTAGGCACCGGGACCTCATCCCACTACACCTTC

V gene: TRBV5-4
D gene: -
J gene: TRBJ1-4
clone size: -
CDR3 protein: CASSANRNANEKLFF
CDR3 DNA: TGTGCCAGCAGTGCTAACCGGAACGCTAATGAAAAACTGTTTTTT

V gene: TRBV20-1
D gene: -
J gene: TRBJ2-1
clone size: -
CDR3 protein: CSARGQGVSSYNEQLF
CDR3 DNA: TGCAGTGCTAGAGGGCAGGGAGTAAGCTCCTACAATGAGCAGCTCTTC

V gene: TRBV11-3
D gene: TRBD1
J gene: TRBJ2-1
clone size: -
CDR3 protein: CASRGTGETEQFF
CDR3 DNA: TGTGCCAGCAGGGGGACAGGGGAGACTGAGCAGTTCTTC

V gene: TRBV11-2
D gene: TRBD2
J gene: TRBJ2-1
clone size: -
CDR3 protein: CASSSGLANEQFF
CDR3 DNA: TGTGCCAGCAGCTCGGGACTAGCGAATGAGCAGTTCTTC

V gene: TRBV28
D gene: -
J gene: TRBJ2-5
clone size: many
CDR3 protein: CASSLQAPETQYF
CDR3 DNA: TGTGCCAGCAGTTTACAAGCCCCTGAGACCCAGTACTTC

V gene: TRBV2
D gene: -
J gene: TRBJ2-3
clone size: -
CDR3 protein: CASSPRDDTQYF
CDR3 DNA: TGTGCCAGCAGCCCTCGGGACGATACGCAGTATTTT

V gene: TRBV11-3
D gene: -
J gene: TRBJ2-7
clone size: -
CDR3 protein: CASSLSMACEQYF
CDR3 DNA: TGTGCCAGCAGCTTATCCATGGCTTGCGAGCAGTACTTC

V gene: TRBV6-5
D gene: TRBD1
J gene: TRBJ1-4
clone size: -
CDR3 protein: CASSETGNEELFF
CDR3 DNA: TGTGCCAGCAGCGAGACAGGGAACGAAGAACTGTTTTTT

V gene: TRBV6-6
D gene: -
J gene: TRBJ1-3
clone size: -
CDR3 protein: CASSLSRGYGNTICF
CDR3 DNA: TGTGCCAGCAGTTTGAGCAGGGGCTATGGGAACACCATATGTTTT

V gene: TRBV20-1
D gene: TRBD2
J gene: TRBJ2-7
clone size: -
CDR3 protein: CSATAGGPYEQYF
CDR3 DNA: TGCAGTGCTACAGCGGGAGGGCCTTACGAGCAGTACTTC

V gene: TRBV5-6
D gene: -
J gene: TRBJ2-7
clone size: -
CDR3 protein: CASSLTSFHGQYF
CDR3 DNA: TGTGCCAGCAGCTTGACTAGTTTCCACGGGCAGTACTTT

V gene: TRBV20-1
D gene: -
J gene: TRBJ1-6
clone size: once
CDR3 protein: CSARERGSVNPPLHF
CDR3 DNA: TGCAGTGCTAGAGAGCGGGGCTCCGTGAATCCACCCCTCCACTTT

V gene: TRBV7-8
D gene: TRBD2
J gene: TRBJ2-1
clone size: -
CDR3 protein: CASSLGSGMLNEQFF
CDR3 DNA: TGTGCCAGCAGCTTAGGTAGCGGGATGCTCAATGAGCAGTTCTTC

V gene: TRBV12-3/TRBV12-4
D gene: -
J gene: TRBJ2-5
clone size: -
CDR3 protein: CASSSRSASQETQYF
CDR3 DNA: TGTGCCAGCAGTAGCCGTTCAGCGTCACAAGAGACCCAGTACTTC

V gene: TRBV11-2
D gene: -
J gene: TRBJ2-1
clone size: once
CDR3 protein: CASSLEEQFF
CDR3 DNA: TGTGCCAGCAGCTTAGAGGAGCAGTTCTTC

V gene: TRBV12-3/TRBV12-4
D gene: -
J gene: TRBJ2-3
clone size: -
CDR3 protein: CASSPEPPEVSDTQYF
CDR3 DNA: TGTGCCAGCAGTCCCGAACCGCCCGAAGTCTCAGATACGCAGTATTTT